The T cell receptor (beta chain) under discussion was sequenced for a study of blood T cell repertoires in COVID-19. On the study more broadly: T cells, B-cell-depleted T cells, or PBMCs provided the cDNA or gDNA that served as material.

Looked up from germline, CDR1 is KGHDR and CDR2 is SFDVKD. This CDR3 has 16 amino acids. Trimming removed 6 bases from V and 3 bases from J; junction bases left unmatched: 6. Recruits, aged roughly 18 to 95 years, lived in around 24 US areas. Each participant's cohort was designated according to participant-reported clinical history. The authors' processing: Amplification with reference gene primers provided the estimates of nucleated cell counts. Libraries were prepared by immunoSEQ multiplex PCR; TCRdb keeps only in-frame clonotypes and omits some of them. The D gene and trimming were derived from the DNA, and the V and J assignments and clone size from that table. The repertoire holds roughly 250,000 clones, with about 91% as singletons.

This chain links TRBV24-1 with TRBJ2-3; 12 nucleotides agree with TRBD1. The specimen was PBMCs or T cells enriched from blood (not recorded which). This TCR was sampled from a woman aged 35 to 49 with acute COVID-19. The CDR3 DNA is TGTGCCACCAGTACAGGGACAGGGGGCATGACAGATACGCAGTATTTT. Amino acid sequence: CATSTGTGGMTDTQYF.